This T cell receptor beta chain was retrieved from a study of blood T cell repertoires in COVID-19. As for the study in general: Both acute and convalescent COVID-19 samples were obtained from the United States, Italy and Spain. PBMCs, B-cell-depleted T cells, or T cells were the source of the cDNA or gDNA that made up the material.

The germline gives CDR1 DFQATT, CDR2 SNEGSKA (reference sequence). V was cut by 3 bases and J by 6 bases, with 6 bases left in between. CDR3 length equals 12 residues. This study enrolled people aged roughly 18 to 90 from roughly 24 US geographic areas. Some clones are missing from TCRdb's copy, which holds only in-frame ones; the method was immunoSEQ multiplex PCR. This sample has some 320,000 clones, with roughly 86% found just once. The TCR comes from a woman aged 25 to 39 who had recovered from COVID-19. The sequencing input was PBMCs or T cells enriched from blood (not recorded which). V usage is TRBV20-1 and J usage is TRBJ1-6; D not certain. The CDR3 DNA reads as TGCAGTGCTAGTCACGGTAATTCACCCCTCCACTTT. Protein: CSASHGNSPLHF.